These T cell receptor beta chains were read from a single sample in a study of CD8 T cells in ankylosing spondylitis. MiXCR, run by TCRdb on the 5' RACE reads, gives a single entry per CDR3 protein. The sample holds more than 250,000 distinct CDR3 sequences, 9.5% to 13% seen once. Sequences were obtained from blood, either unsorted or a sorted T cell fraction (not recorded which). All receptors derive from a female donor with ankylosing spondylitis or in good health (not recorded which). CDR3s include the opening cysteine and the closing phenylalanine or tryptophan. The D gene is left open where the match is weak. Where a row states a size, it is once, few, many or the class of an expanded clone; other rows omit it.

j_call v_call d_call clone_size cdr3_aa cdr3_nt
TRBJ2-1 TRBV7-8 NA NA CASSPTTRSYNEQFF TGTGCCAGCAGCCCAACAACCAGGTCCTACAATGAGCAGTTCTTC
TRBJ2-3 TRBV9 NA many CASSVGPDTQYF TGTGCCAGCAGCGTAGGACCAGATACGCAGTATTTT
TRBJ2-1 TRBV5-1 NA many CASSFEDSLSYNEQFF TGCGCCAGCAGCTTTGAGGACTCTCTCTCCTACAATGAGCAGTTCTTC
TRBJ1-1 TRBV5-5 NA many CASSLAGSTGTEAFF TGTGCCAGCAGCTTGGCTGGGAGCACCGGCACTGAAGCTTTCTTT
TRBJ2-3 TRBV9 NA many CASSVLQGGGADTQYF TGTGCCAGCAGCGTACTACAGGGAGGGGGCGCAGATACGCAGTATTTT
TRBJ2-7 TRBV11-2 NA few CASSSQGWAASETYEQYF TGTGCCAGCAGCTCCCAGGGATGGGCGGCTAGCGAGACGTACGAGCAGTACTTC
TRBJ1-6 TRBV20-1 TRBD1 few CSARNRDRGQIGSPLHF TGCAGTGCTAGAAACCGGGACAGGGGGCAAATAGGCTCACCCCTCCACTTT
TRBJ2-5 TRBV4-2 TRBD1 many CASSQWDSQETQYF TGTGCCAGCAGCCAATGGGACAGCCAAGAGACCCAGTACTTC
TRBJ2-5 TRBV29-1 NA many CSVTAGGRETQYF TGCAGCGTCACTGCTGGGGGGCGAGAGACCCAGTACTTC
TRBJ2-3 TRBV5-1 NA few CASSLMNLGSTDTQYF TGCGCCAGCAGCCTCATGAACCTTGGGAGCACAGATACGCAGTATTTT
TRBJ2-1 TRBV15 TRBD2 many CATSRDMSSGTSSYNEQFF TGTGCCACCAGCAGAGATATGAGTAGCGGGACAAGCTCCTACAATGAGCAGTTCTTC
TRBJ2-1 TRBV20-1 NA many CSARETGRTYNEQFF TGCAGTGCTAGAGAAACAGGCCGGACTTACAATGAGCAGTTCTTC
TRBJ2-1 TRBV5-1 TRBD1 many CASSFRDRAYNEQFF TGCGCCAGCAGCTTCCGGGACAGGGCGTACAATGAGCAGTTCTTC
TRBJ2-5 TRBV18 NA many CASSRPFQETQYF TGTGCCAGCTCACGACCCTTCCAAGAGACCCAGTACTTC
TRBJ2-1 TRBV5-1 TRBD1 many CASSLGQGAFDEQFF TGCGCCAGCAGCTTGGGCCAGGGGGCGTTCGATGAGCAGTTCTTC
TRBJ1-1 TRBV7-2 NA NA CASSTSGGPVEAFF TGTGCCAGCAGTACCTCGGGAGGCCCGGTCGAAGCTTTCTTT
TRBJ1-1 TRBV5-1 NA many CASSSADMNTEAFF TGCGCCAGCAGCTCGGCCGATATGAACACTGAAGCTTTCTTT
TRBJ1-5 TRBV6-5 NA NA CASSQLEVSGQPQHF TGTGCCAGCAGTCAGCTCGAGGTTTCGGGTCAGCCCCAGCATTTT
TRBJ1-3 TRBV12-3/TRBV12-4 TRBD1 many CASRQGAGNTIYF TGTGCCAGCAGACAGGGGGCAGGAAACACCATATATTTT
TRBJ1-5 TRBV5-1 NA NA CASSLSSFNQPQHF TGCGCCAGCAGCTTAAGCAGCTTCAATCAGCCCCAGCATTTT
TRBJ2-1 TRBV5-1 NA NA CASRYTGTAYNEQFF TGCGCCAGCAGATACACCGGGACTGCCTACAATGAGCAGTTCTTC